This T cell receptor (beta chain) was recovered during a study of cytomegalovirus exposure and HLA in healthy donors. Findings of the study overall: Reports credit the classifier with highly specific, highly sensitive diagnosis of cytomegalovirus status. In a later analysis, HLA-associated TCR beta chains were more clonally expanded than equally common others.

On this clone: What it binds is unknown.

Primers included in the PCR were 60 Vbeta and 13 Jbeta primers. Profiling relied on immunoSEQ multiplex PCR, and the TCRdb table lists in-frame clones only, not all of them. The sample has over 120,000 clones; about 80% are singletons. This receptor was identified in a female donor in good health and CMV-seronegative. Sequenced input: PBMCs.

CDR3 DNA sequence: TGTGCCATCAGTCCCGGGACAGGGCCCAATCAGCCCCAGCATTTT. This gives the protein CAISPGTGPNQPQHF. The chain carries TRBV10-3 and TRBJ1-5; 9 bases are shared with TRBD1. V shed 5 bases, J shed 3 bases, and the junction held 5 bases outside the gene matches. The CDR3 loop spans 15 amino acids. Germline V gene data show CDR1 as ENHRY and CDR2 as SYGVKD.